The 29 T cell receptor beta chains below were found in one sample sequenced in a study of CD8 T cells in Susac syndrome. An amount of RNA that ranged from 0.5 to 1 ug was reverse transcribed with random hexamers. TCRdb analysed the immunoSEQ multiplex PCR reads with MiXCR anew, one entry per CDR3 protein. The sample shows about 150,000 distinct CDR3 sequences, over 85% of them seen only once. The specimen sequenced was CD8+ T cells from PBMCs. These receptor sequences come from a human donor with multiple sclerosis.

The chain couples TRBV3-1 to TRBJ2-4; tentative D call: TRBD2 (5 bases). The V and J ends lost 4 bases and 8 bases respectively, with 15 bases between them. The V gene's germline CDR1 is LGHDT and CDR2 YNNKEL (reference sequence). The CDR3 is 14 amino acids. The CDR3 loop reads CASSLSGYGDIQYF. For the CDR3, the DNA is TGTGCCAGCAGCCTAAGCGGATATGGGGACATTCAGTACTTC.

The chain is built from TRBV29-1 and TRBJ2-2; perhaps TRBD1 as D (7 bases). CDR3 size: 14 residues. Germline V gene lookup returns CDR1 SQVTM and CDR2 ANQGSEA. V shed 4 bases and J shed 6 bases, with 15 bases lying between them. The CDR3 sequence: CSVGRTGEAGELFF. For the CDR3, the DNA is TGCAGCGTTGGGCGTACAGGGGAGGCCGGGGAGCTGTTTTTT.

The chain joins TRBV27 to TRBJ1-1; the D gene is possibly TRBD1 (6 bases). The germline V gene encodes CDR1 MNHEY and CDR2 SMNVEV (reference sequence). This CDR3 is built from 15 residues. The V end was cut by 4 bases, the J end by 3 bases, with 15 bases between. The CDR3 is CASSWKQGGDTEAFF. DNA of the CDR3: TGTGCCAGCAGTTGGAAACAGGGCGGGGACACTGAAGCTTTCTTT.

This chain connects TRBV19 to TRBJ1-5; tentative D call: TRBD1 (5 bases). The germline CDR1 and CDR2 sequences are LNHDA and SQIVND (reference sequence). V was clipped by 6 bases and J by 0 bases, with 9 bases between them. This CDR3 is built from 14 residues. The DNA for the CDR3 is TGTGCCAGTAGACGAGACAGTAGCAATCAGCCCCAGCATTTT. This encodes CASRRDSSNQPQHF. Full variable domain (outside the CDR3, taken from reference TRBV19 and TRBJ1-5): DGGITQSPKYLFRKEGQNVTLSCEQNLNHDAMYWYRQDPGQGLRLIYYSQIVNDFQKGDIAEGYSVSREKKESFPLTVTSAQKNPTAFYLCASRRDSSNQPQHFGDGTRLSIL.

This chain uses TRBV7-9 with TRBJ1-1; D may be TRBD1 (5 bases). Germline assignment: CDR1 SEHNR and CDR2 FQNEAQ (reference sequence). This CDR3 region has 13 residues. Trimming took 5 bases from V and 3 from J, leaving 10 bases between them. This CDR3 is CASSKTGDTEAFF. DNA for the CDR3: TGTGCCAGCAGCAAAACAGGAGACACTGAAGCTTTCTTT.

This sequence joins TRBV7-2 and TRBJ1-3; D is ambiguous. Germline V gene data show CDR1 as SGHTA and CDR2 as FQGNSA. V was trimmed by 5 bases and J by 0 bases, leaving 11 bases between them. This CDR3 contains 15 residues. The CDR3 loop reads CASSPGISSGNTIYF. The CDR3 bases are TGTGCCAGCAGCCCTGGGATCTCCTCTGGAAACACCATATATTTT.

The chain joins TRBV7-9 to TRBJ2-1; 10 nucleotides match TRBD2. Germline V gives CDR1 SEHNR, CDR2 FQNEAQ (reference sequence). V was pared by 5 bases and J by 5 bases, with 6 bases of the junction left unmatched. The CDR3 loop spans 15 amino acids. Here the CDR3 reads CASSPPGLANNEQFF. The CDR3 coding sequence is TGTGCCAGCAGCCCACCGGGACTAGCGAACAATGAGCAGTTCTTC.

The rearrangement links TRBV7-2 to TRBJ2-7, with 7 bases aligning to TRBD1. Germline CDR1 and CDR2: SGHTA and FQGNSA. The CDR3 is 14 residues long. V was clipped by 3 bases and J by 4 bases; unmatched bases: 6. CDR3 bases: TGTGCCAGCAGCTTGGGACAGATTAGATACGAGCAGTACTTC. The encoded protein is CASSLGQIRYEQYF.

V is TRBV7-8 and J is TRBJ1-2, with D tentatively TRBD1 (6 bases). Per germline, CDR1 SGHVS and CDR2 FQNEAQ. Trimming stripped 6 bases from V and 5 bases from J, with 19 bases between. This CDR3 region has 15 residues. In DNA, the CDR3 is TGTGCCAGCAGGCCCACCGCCGGGACAACTTATGGCTACACCTTC. Protein: CASRPTAGTTYGYTF.

The chain recombines TRBV9 with TRBJ2-1; D remains ambiguous. The germline CDR1 and CDR2 sequences are SGDLS and YYNGEE. CDR3 length: 13 residues. V shed 0 bases and J shed 8 bases, with 9 bases lying between them. CDR3 protein: CASSVGVNDEQFF. The CDR3 DNA reads as TGTGCCAGCAGCGTAGGGGTAAATGATGAGCAGTTCTTC.

V and J are TRBV2 and TRBJ1-1; D perhaps matches TRBD1 (5 bases). Germline V gene data show CDR1 as SNHLY and CDR2 as FYNNEI. V was clipped by 3 bases and J by 5 bases, with 13 bases between them. The CDR3 loop spans 14 amino acids. The CDR3, as DNA: TGTGCCAGCAGTGAGAGGGGCCGTGGGACTGAAGCTTTCTTT. It encodes CASSERGRGTEAFF.

The rearrangement uses TRBV11-2 and TRBJ1-2; 8 positions match TRBD1. The CDR3 contains 17 residues. The V gene's germline CDR1 is SGHAT and CDR2 FQNNGV. The ends lost 0 bases at V and 1 base at J; junction bases unmatched: 7. CDR3 DNA sequence: TGTGCCAGCAGCTTAGAGAGGACAGGGACTTTTAACTATGGCTACACCTTC. As protein: CASSLERTGTFNYGYTF.

This chain uses TRBV9 with TRBJ1-1, with D maybe TRBD1 (5 bases). Germline V gene lookup returns CDR1 SGDLS and CDR2 YYNGEE. The germline V and J ends were trimmed by 0 bases and 8 bases, with 20 bases remaining between them. The CDR3 has 16 residues. The CDR3 sequence: CASSVVVPGPEPEAFF. The CDR3 DNA follows: TGTGCCAGCAGCGTAGTGGTTCCAGGGCCGGAACCCGAAGCTTTCTTT.

The chain recombines TRBV20-1 with TRBJ1-2; D is perhaps TRBD1 (5 bases). The CDR3 consists of 14 residues. Germline V gene lookup returns CDR1 DFQATT and CDR2 SNEGSKA (reference sequence). The ends were cut back, 0 bases at V and 4 bases at J, with 12 bases in the middle. The CDR3 sequence is CSARDGQGTYGYTF. CDR3 in DNA: TGCAGTGCTAGAGATGGCCAGGGAACCTATGGCTACACCTTC.

This chain joins TRBV6-1 and TRBJ2-7, with D possibly TRBD2 on 6 matching bases. V lost 6 bases, J lost 5 bases, and 20 bases lay in between. Germline V gene lookup returns CDR1 MNHNS and CDR2 SASEGT. CDR3 length: 15 residues. The DNA of the CDR3 is TGTGCCAGCAGCGGGTGGGCTGGGACTGGTGACGAGCAGTACTTC. It specifies CASSGWAGTGDEQYF.

This clonotype was observed a single time. This chain connects TRBV21-1 to TRBJ1-6. TRBV21-1 represents a pseudogene. CDR3 size: 18 residues. The chain's CDR3 is CASRNESQPEDTNSPLHF. The CDR3 bases are TGTGCCAGCAGAAACGAATCCCAGCCCGAAGACACGAATTCACCCCTCCACTTT.

The rearrangement joins TRBV3-1 to TRBJ2-5; 9 nucleotides match TRBD2. Germline CDR1 reads LGHDT; CDR2 reads YNNKEL (reference sequence). V lost 4 bases to trimming and J lost 5 bases; unmatched junction nucleotides: 11. The CDR3 is 16 amino acids. For the CDR3, the DNA is TGTGCCAGCAGCCCATTGCGGGGGGGCGGTCTGGAGACCCAGTACTTC. It yields the protein CASSPLRGGGLETQYF.

The V gene is TRBV3-1, the J gene TRBJ1-4; 7 bases align to TRBD1. CDR3 size: 19 residues. J gave up 0 bases and V 0 bases, and 10 bases lay outside the gene matches. Germline V CDR1 and CDR2: LGHDT, YNNKEL (reference sequence). CDR3 nucleotide sequence: TGTGCCAGCAGCCAAGATCCGGGACAGACTACTGCAACTAATGAAAAACTGTTTTTT. This translates into CASSQDPGQTTATNEKLFF.

This chain uses TRBV2 with TRBJ1-2; the D gene is possibly TRBD1 (5 bases). Trimming shortened V by 8 bases and J by 3 bases, and 10 bases separated the two germline ends. Per the germline V gene, CDR1 is SNHLY and CDR2 is FYNNEI. The CDR3 extends over 12 amino acids. In DNA, the CDR3 is TGTGCCAGCCCCCTCAGGGACTATGGCTACACCTTC. This sequence encodes CASPLRDYGYTF.

This clonotype was found once. V is TRBV14 and J is TRBJ1-6; D remains ambiguous. The germline V gene encodes CDR1 SGHDN and CDR2 FVKESK. The CDR3 extends over 14 amino acids. The V and J ends lost 0 bases and 9 bases respectively, with 9 bases between them. The CDR3 reads CASSQDNVGSPLHF. The CDR3 DNA reads as TGTGCCAGCAGCCAAGATAACGTGGGTTCACCCCTCCACTTT.

The chain combines TRBV9 with TRBJ1-5, with unresolved D. The CDR3 is 15 amino acids. Trimming left V 0 bases short and J 0 bases short, with 7 bases between. Germline CDR1 reads SGDLS; CDR2 reads YYNGEE. CDR3 bases: TGTGCCAGCAGCGTAGATGGGGTTAGCAATCAGCCCCAGCATTTT. Translated: CASSVDGVSNQPQHF. Looking up the rest from reference TRBV9 and TRBJ1-5 gives the full variable domain: DSGVTQTPKHLITATGQRVTLRCSPRSGDLSVYWYQQSLDQGLQFLIQYYNGEERAKGNILERFSAQQFPDLHSELNLSSLELGDSALYFCASSVDGVSNQPQHFGDGTRLSIL.

The chain links TRBV12-3 or TRBV12-4 to TRBJ1-1; D is ambiguous. V gave up 7 bases and J gave up 7 bases, with 10 bases separating them. This CDR3 contains 11 residues. In DNA, the CDR3 is TGTGCCAGCACCCGGGAGCGTGAAGCTTTCTTT. Translation gives CASTREREAFF.

The chain joins TRBV27 to TRBJ2-7, with 7 bases matching TRBD2. CDR1 and CDR2 from the germline V gene are MNHEY and SMNVEV (reference sequence). This CDR3 is built from 15 residues. V lost 7 bases, J lost 3 bases, and 12 bases stayed unmatched. This CDR3 reads CASTERSGAFYEQYF. CDR3 DNA sequence: TGTGCCAGCACCGAGAGAAGCGGGGCCTTCTACGAGCAGTACTTC.

The gene calls are TRBV28 and TRBJ1-1; the D gene is possibly TRBD1 (6 bases). From germline, CDR1 is MDHEN and CDR2 SYDVKM. CDR3 size: 16 residues. V was pared by 5 bases and J by 4 bases, with 20 bases between. The CDR3 sequence is CASSLRGHTPTTEAFF. CDR3 nucleotides: TGTGCCAGCAGTCTCAGGGGCCATACCCCAACCACTGAAGCTTTCTTT. Complete variable domain (other parts from reference TRBV28 and TRBJ1-1): DVKVTQSSRYLVKRTGEKVFLECVQDMDHENMFWYRQDPGLGLRLIYFSYDVKMKEKGDIPEGYSVSREKKERFSLILESASTNQTSMYLCASSLRGHTPTTEAFFGQGTRLTVV.

This clonotype appeared a single time. This chain links TRBV6-6 with TRBJ2-7; tentative D call: TRBD1 (5 bases). Germline V gene sequence: CDR1 MNHNY, CDR2 SVGAGI (reference sequence). The V end was cut by 2 bases, the J end by 5 bases, with 7 bases between. The CDR3 consists of 12 residues. The CDR3 DNA sequence: TGTGCCAGCAGTTACAGGGGAAACGAGCAGTACTTC. Translation gives CASSYRGNEQYF.

V gene TRBV12-3 or TRBV12-4 combines with J gene TRBJ1-2; D gene ambiguous. This CDR3 spans 13 amino acids. Trimming left V 6 bases short and J 3 bases short, with 11 bases between. This chain's CDR3 is CASSLSPYYGYTF. DNA of the CDR3: TGTGCCAGCAGCCTTAGCCCATACTATGGCTACACCTTC.

The genes are TRBV20-1 and TRBJ1-6, with 8 bases lining up with TRBD1. CDR1 is DFQATT, CDR2 SNEGSKA, per germline (reference sequence). The CDR3 contains 14 residues. V was clipped by 4 bases and J by 7 bases; unmatched bases: 6. In nucleotides, the CDR3 is TGCAGTGCTAAACTCGGACAGGGAAATTCACCCCTCCACTTT. Translation gives CSAKLGQGNSPLHF.

This chain links TRBV6-5 with TRBJ2-1, with D perhaps matching TRBD2 (7 bases). The germline V gene encodes CDR1 MNHEY and CDR2 SVGAGI. This CDR3 has 14 residues. The germline V and J ends were trimmed by 6 bases and 6 bases, with 15 bases remaining between them. The CDR3 DNA reads as TGTGCCAGCAGCCTGGGGGGGGCGGCCAATGAGCAGTTCTTC. Its translation: CASSLGGAANEQFF.

The chain has TRBV29-1 and TRBJ1-1, with D uncertain. The CDR3 is 16 residues long. Germline assignment: CDR1 SQVTM and CDR2 ANQGSEA. V dropped 0 bases and J dropped 4 bases, with 18 bases sitting between them. The CDR3 region is CSVEDLRAGGPTEAFF. The CDR3 DNA follows: TGCAGCGTTGAAGATCTTCGGGCAGGCGGCCCCACTGAAGCTTTCTTT.